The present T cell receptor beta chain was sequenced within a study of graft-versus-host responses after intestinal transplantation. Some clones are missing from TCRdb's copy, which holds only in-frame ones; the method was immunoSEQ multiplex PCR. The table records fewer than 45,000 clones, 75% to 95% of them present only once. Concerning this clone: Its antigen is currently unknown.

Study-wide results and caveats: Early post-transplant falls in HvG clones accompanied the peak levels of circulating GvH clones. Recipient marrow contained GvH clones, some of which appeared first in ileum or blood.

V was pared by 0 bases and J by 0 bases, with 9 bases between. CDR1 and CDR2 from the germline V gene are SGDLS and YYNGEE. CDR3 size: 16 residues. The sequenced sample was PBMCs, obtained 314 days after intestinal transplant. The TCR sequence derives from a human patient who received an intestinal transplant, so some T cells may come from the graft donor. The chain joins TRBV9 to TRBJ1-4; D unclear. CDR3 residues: CASSVAAGSTNEKLFF. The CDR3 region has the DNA TGTGCCAGCAGCGTAGCGGCAGGTTCAACTAATGAAAAACTGTTTTTT.